Shown below are 2 T cell receptor beta chains from a single sample sequenced in a study of beta chain features in type 1 diabetes. The study reverse transcribed the entire isolated RNA, so it sequenced expressed TCRB transcripts. The table came from immunoSEQ multiplex PCR; TCRdb's copy has only in-frame clones and leaves some out. Among 900,000 or so clones, 15% to 20% were seen once, and the ten largest hold about 0.025%. Specimen: naive CD4+ T cells from blood. These receptors came from a woman between 18 and 29 years old in good health.

The chain links TRBV14 to TRBJ1-1; the D is unclear. Germline V gives CDR1 SGHDN, CDR2 FVKESK. V was pared by 0 bases and J by 6 bases, with 14 bases between. This CDR3 has 15 residues. CDR3 region: CASSQDSGSPAEAFF. The CDR3 nucleotides read TGTGCCAGCAGCCAAGATTCGGGGAGTCCCGCTGAAGCTTTCTTT.

This clone was detected only once. The V gene is TRBV4-1, the J gene TRBJ2-7; TRBD2 might be the D (5 bases). Germline V gives CDR1 MGHRA, CDR2 YSYEKL. This CDR3 contains 14 residues. Trimming took 4 bases from V and 6 from J, leaving 16 bases between them. The CDR3 region is CASSPRGKGFEQYF. The DNA of the CDR3 is TGCGCCAGCAGCCCCCGGGGAAAAGGGTTCGAGCAGTACTTC.